Detailed here is one T cell receptor beta chain. Trimming pared 5 bases from V and 7 bases from J, leaving 21 bases between. This CDR3 comprises 16 residues. Germline V gene data show CDR1 as SGHTA and CDR2 as FQGNSA. These data come from a study of OX40 agonist ivuxolimab in advanced cancers. About the research overall: Of the participants, around 43% had some prior anti-PD-1, anti-PD-L1 or anti-CTLA-4 therapy, which was allowed.

Only in-frame clones appear in the TCRdb table, and some are missing; sequencing was by immunoSEQ multiplex PCR. The table has about 73,000 clones, 85% to 90% seen once. The receptor's source is an adult with an advanced solid tumor such as melanoma, head and neck, liver or kidney cancer. Specimen: CD4+ or CD8+ T cells sorted from blood, collected in a trial of the OX40 agonist ivuxolimab. The chain combines TRBV7-2 with TRBJ2-1; possible D gene TRBD1, 6 bases. For the CDR3, the DNA is TGTGCCAGCAGCCTCACAGGGAGCACCACCTTAAATGAGCAGTTCTTC. It is translated as CASSLTGSTTLNEQFF.